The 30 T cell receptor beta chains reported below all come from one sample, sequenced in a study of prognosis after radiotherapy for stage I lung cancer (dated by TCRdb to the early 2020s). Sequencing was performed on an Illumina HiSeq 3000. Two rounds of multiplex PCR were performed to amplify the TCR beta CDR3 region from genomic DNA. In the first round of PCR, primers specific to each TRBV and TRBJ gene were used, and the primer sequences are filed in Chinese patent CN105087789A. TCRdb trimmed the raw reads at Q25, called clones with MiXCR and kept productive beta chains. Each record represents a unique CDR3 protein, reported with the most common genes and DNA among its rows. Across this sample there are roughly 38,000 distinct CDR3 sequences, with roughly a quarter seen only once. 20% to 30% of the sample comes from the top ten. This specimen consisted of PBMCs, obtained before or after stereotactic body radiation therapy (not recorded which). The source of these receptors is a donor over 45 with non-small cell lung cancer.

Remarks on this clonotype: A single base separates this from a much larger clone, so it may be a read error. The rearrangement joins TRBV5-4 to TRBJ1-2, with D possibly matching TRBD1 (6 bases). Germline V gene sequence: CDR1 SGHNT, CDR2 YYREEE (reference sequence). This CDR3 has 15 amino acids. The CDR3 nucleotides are TGTGCCATCAGCTCCAACATCGGACAGAACTATGGCTACACCTTC. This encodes CAISSNIGQNYGYTF.

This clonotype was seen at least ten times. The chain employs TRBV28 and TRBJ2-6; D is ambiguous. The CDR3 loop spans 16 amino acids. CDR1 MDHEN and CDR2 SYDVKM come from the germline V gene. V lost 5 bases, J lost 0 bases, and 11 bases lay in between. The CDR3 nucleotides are TGTGCCAGCAGTCAACTCCGGGTCTCTGGGGCCAACGTCCTGACTTTC. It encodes CASSQLRVSGANVLTF. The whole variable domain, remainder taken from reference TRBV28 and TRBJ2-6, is DVKVTQSSRYLVKRTGEKVFLECVQDMDHENMFWYRQDPGLGLRLIYFSYDVKMKEKGDIPEGYSVSREKKERFSLILESASTNQTSMYLCASSQLRVSGANVLTFGAGSRLTVL.

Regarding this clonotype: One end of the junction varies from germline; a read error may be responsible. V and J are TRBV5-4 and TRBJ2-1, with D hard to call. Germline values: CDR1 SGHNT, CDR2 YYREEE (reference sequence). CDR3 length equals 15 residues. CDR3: CASSLDSQSYNGQFF. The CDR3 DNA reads TGTGCCAGCAGCTTGGATAGCCAATCCTACAATGGGCAGTTCTTC.

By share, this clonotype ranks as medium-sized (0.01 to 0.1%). DNA of the CDR3: TGTGCCAGCAGCACCCCTGGGGGGAATTCACCCCTCCACTTT. Protein product: CASSTPGGNSPLHF. The chain is built from TRBV6-8 and TRBJ1-6; D perhaps matches TRBD1 (5 bases). Looked up from germline, CDR1 is MNHGY and CDR2 is SAAAGT. The CDR3 spans 14 residues. With 6 bases removed from V and 7 bases from J, the gap between germline ends came to 13 bases.

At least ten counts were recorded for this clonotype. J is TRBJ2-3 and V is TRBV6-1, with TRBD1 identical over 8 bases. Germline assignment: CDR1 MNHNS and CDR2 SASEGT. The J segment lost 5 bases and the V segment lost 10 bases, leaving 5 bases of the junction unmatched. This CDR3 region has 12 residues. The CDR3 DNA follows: TGTGCCACCGACAGGGGAGAAGATACGCAGTATTTT. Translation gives CATDRGEDTQYF.

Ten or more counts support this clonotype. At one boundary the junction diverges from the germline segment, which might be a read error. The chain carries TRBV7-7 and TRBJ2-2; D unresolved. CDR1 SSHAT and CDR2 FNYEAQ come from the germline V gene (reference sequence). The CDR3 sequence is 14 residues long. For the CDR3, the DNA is TGTGCTAGCAGCTTATCGGCCGAGACCGGGGAGCTGTTTTTT. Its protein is CASSLSAETGELFF.

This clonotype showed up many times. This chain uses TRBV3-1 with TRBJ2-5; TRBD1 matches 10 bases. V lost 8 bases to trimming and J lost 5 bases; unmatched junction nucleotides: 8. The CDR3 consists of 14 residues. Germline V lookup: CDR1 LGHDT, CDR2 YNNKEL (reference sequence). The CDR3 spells CASVLGDRGETQYF. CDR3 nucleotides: TGTGCCAGCGTCCTAGGGGACAGGGGTGAGACCCAGTACTTC.

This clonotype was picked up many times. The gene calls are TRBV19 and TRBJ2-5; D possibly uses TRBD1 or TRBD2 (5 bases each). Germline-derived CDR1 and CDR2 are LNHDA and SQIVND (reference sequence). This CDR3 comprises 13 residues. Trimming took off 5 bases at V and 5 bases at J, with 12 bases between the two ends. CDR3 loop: CASSPQGPETQYF. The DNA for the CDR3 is TGTGCCAGTAGTCCTCAGGGACCGGAGACCCAGTACTTC.

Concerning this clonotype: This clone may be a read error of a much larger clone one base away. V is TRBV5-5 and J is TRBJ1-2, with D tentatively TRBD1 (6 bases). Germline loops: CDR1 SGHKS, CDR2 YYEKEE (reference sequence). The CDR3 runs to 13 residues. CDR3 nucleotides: TGTGCCGGCAGCCAAGACAGGCACAGTGGCTACACCTTC. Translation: CAGSQDRHSGYTF.

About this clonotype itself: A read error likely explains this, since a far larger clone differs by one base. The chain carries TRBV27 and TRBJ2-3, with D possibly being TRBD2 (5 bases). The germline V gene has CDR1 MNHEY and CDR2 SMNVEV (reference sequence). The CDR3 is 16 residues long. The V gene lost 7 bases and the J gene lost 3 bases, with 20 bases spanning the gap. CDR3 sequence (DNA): TGTGCCAGCAACCAAGAACTAGGAACTAGGACAGATACGCAGTATTTT. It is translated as CASNQELGTRTDTQYF.

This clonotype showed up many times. This CDR3 is CASSVLGGSDEQFF. The CDR3 DNA follows: TGTGCCAGCAGTGTACTAGGGGGGAGCGATGAGCAGTTCTTC. The chain recombines TRBV2 with TRBJ2-1, with D perhaps matching TRBD1 or TRBD2 (6 bases each). V was clipped by 4 bases and J by 8 bases, with 15 bases between them. The CDR3 extends over 14 amino acids. CDR1 SNHLY and CDR2 FYNNEI come from the germline V gene.

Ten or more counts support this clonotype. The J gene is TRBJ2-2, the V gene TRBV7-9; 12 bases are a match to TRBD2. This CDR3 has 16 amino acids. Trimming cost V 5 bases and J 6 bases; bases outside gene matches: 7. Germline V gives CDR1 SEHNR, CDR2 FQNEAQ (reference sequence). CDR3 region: CASSAPSGGASGELFF. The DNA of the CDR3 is TGTGCCAGCAGCGCCCCTAGCGGGGGGGCCTCCGGGGAGCTGTTTTTT.

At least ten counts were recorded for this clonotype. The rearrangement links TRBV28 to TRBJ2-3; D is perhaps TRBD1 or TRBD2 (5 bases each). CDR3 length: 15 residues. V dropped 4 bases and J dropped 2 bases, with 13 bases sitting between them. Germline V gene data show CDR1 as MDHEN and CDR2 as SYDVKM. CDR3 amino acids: CASSSPTGPTDTQYF. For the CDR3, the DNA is TGTGCCAGCAGTTCCCCCACGGGGCCCACAGATACGCAGTATTTT.

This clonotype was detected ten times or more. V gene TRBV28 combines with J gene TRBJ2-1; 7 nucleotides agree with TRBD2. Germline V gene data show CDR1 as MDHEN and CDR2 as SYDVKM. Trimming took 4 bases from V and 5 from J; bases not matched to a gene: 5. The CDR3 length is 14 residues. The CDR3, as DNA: TGTGCCAGCAGTTCAGCGGGACTAAACAATGAGCAGTTCTTC. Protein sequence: CASSSAGLNNEQFF.

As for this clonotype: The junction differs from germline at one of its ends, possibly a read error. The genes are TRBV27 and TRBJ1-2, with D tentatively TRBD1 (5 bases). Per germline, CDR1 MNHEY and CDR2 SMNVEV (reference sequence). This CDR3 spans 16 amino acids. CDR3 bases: TGTGCCAGCAGTTTTAGGCGGACACCCTGCGGGGTATGCTACGCCTTC. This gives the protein CASSFRRTPCGVCYAF.

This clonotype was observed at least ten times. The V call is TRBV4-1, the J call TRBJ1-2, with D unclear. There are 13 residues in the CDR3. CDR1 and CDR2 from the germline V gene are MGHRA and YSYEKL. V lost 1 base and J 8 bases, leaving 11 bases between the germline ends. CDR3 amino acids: CASSQVSGEGYTF. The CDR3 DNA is TGCGCCAGCAGCCAAGTGAGCGGTGAGGGCTACACCTTC.

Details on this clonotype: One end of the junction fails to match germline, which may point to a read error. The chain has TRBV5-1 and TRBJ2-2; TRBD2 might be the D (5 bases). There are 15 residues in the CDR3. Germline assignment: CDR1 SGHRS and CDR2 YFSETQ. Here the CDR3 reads CASSLGLANTGELFF. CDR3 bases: TGCGCCAGCAGCTTGGGACTCGCGAACACCGGGGAGCTGTTTTTC.

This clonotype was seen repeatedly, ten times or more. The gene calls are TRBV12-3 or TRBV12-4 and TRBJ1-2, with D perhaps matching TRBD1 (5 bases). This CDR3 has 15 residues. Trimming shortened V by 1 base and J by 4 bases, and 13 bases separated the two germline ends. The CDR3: CASSLGGTSSYGYTF. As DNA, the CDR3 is TGTGCCAGCAGTTTAGGGGGCACATCCTCCTATGGCTACACCTTC.

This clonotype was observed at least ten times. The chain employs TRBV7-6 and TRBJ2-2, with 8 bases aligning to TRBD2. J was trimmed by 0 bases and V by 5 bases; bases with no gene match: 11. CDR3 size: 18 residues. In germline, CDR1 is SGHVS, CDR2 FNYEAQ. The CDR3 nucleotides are TGTGCCAGCAGCCCATCGATCGTAGCGGGGTCGAACACCGGGGAGCTGTTTTTT. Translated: CASSPSIVAGSNTGELFF.

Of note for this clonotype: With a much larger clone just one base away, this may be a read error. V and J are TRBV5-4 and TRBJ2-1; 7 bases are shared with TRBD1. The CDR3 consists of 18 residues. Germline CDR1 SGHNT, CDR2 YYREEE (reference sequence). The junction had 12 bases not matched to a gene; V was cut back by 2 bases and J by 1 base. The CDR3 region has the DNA TGTGCCAGCAGCTTAGGACAGGTGATCACAGCATCCTACAATGAGCAGTTCTTC. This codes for CASSLGQVITASYNEQFF.

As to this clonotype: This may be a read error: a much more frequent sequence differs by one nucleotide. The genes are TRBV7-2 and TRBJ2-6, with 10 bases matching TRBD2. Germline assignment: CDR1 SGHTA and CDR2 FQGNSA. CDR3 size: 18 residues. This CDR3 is CASSLHSGGATGANFLTF. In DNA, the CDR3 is TGTGCCAGCAGCCTACACAGCGGGGGGGCCACTGGGGCCAACTTCCTGACTTTC.

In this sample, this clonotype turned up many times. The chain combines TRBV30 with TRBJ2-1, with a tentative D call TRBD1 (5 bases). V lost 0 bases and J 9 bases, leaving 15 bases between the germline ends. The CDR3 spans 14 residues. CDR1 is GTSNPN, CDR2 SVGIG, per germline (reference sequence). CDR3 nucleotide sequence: TGTGCCTGGAGTGTACTTACAGGCCCGGGTGAGCAGTTCTTC. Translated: CAWSVLTGPGEQFF.

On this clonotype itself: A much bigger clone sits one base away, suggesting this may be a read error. The CDR3, as DNA: TGTGCCAGCAGCTCCATGACTAGCGTGGGGTACGAGCAGTACTTC. This codes for CASSSMTSVGYEQYF. V gene TRBV13 combines with J gene TRBJ2-7; 8 nucleotides match TRBD2. CDR1 and CDR2 from the germline V gene are PRHDT and FYEKMQ (reference sequence). The V segment lost 4 bases and the J segment 4 bases; nucleotides outside the gene matches: 9. The length of the CDR3 is 15 residues.

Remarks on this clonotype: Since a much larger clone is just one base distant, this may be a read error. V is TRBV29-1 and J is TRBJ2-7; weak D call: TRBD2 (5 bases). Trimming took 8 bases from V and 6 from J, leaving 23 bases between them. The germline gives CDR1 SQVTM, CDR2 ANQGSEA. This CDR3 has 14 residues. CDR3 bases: TGCAGCTTTGGCCGACGGGGTGTTAACGGCGAGCAGTACTTC. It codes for CSFGRRGVNGEQYF.

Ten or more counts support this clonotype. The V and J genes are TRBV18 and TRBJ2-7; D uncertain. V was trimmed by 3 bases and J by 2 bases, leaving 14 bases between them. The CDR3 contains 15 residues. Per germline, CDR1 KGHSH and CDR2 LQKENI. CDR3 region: CASSPNSESTYEQYF. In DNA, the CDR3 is TGTGCCAGCTCACCCAATTCCGAATCTACCTACGAGCAGTACTTC.

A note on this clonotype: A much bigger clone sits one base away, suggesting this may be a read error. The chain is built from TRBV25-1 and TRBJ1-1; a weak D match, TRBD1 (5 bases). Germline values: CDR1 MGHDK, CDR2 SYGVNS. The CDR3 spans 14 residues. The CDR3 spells CASSELGVNTEALF. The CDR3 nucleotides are TGTGCCAGCAGTGAACTGGGGGTAAACACTGAAGCTCTCTTT.

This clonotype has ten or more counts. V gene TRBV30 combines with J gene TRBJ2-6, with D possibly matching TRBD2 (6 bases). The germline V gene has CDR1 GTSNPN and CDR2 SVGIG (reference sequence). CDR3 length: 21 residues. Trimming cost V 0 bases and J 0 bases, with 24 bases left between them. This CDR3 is CAWSVELGLSFRDSGANVLTF. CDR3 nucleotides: TGTGCCTGGAGTGTGGAGTTGGGACTGAGTTTTAGAGACTCTGGGGCCAACGTCCTGACTTTC.

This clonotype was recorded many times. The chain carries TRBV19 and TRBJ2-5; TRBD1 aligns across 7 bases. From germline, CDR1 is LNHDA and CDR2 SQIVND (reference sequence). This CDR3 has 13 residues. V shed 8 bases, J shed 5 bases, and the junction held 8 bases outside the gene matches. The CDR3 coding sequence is TGTGCCAGTTCACAGGGGAATAGGGAGACCCAGTACTTC. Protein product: CASSQGNRETQYF. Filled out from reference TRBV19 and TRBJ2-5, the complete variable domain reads DGGITQSPKYLFRKEGQNVTLSCEQNLNHDAMYWYRQDPGQGLRLIYYSQIVNDFQKGDIAEGYSVSREKKESFPLTVTSAQKNPTAFYLCASSQGNRETQYFGPGTRLLVL.

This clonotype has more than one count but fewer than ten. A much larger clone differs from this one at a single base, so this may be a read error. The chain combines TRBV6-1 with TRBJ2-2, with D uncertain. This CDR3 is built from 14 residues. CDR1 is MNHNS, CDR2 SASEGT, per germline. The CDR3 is CASSEGSITEELFF. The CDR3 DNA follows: TGTGCCAGCAGTGAGGGCTCGATCACCGAGGAGCTGTTTTTT.

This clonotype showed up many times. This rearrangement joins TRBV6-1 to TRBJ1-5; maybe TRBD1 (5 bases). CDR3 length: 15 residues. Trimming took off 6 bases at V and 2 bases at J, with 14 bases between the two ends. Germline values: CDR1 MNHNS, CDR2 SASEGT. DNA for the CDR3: TGTGCCAGCAGCCCTACTTTGGGGGGCAATCAGCCCCAGCATTTT. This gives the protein CASSPTLGGNQPQHF.